This T cell receptor beta chain appears in the sequencing data of a study of shared clonotypes between healthy human individuals. Regarding the study as a whole: The study's rarefaction showed incomplete sorted-subset sequencing despite large depth.

Clones were sequenced by immunoSEQ multiplex PCR, and TCRdb holds only the in-frame ones, with some missing. The table records some 1,400,000 clones, roughly 96% of them present only once. As concerns this clone: Its antigen remains unidentified.

All donors were healthy HIV-negative adults lacking recent acute infections or vaccinations. The germline V and J ends were trimmed by 6 bases and 5 bases, with 25 bases remaining between them. CDR3 length: 17 amino acids. Germline CDR1 and CDR2: SGHVS and FNYEAQ. This chain links TRBV7-6 with TRBJ2-5; no clear D. The TCR originated in a man aged 25 to 40 in good health. Sequenced sample: naive CD4+ T cells sorted from blood. The subset: CD45RA+ positively selected. CDR3 coding DNA: TGTGCCAGCAGATCAAGCGCCCTCTCCCCCCTGAGGGAGACCCAGTACTTC. This translates into CASRSSALSPLRETQYF. Full variable domain (remainder filled in from reference TRBV7-6 and TRBJ2-5): GAGVSQSPRYKVTKRGQDVALRCDPISGHVSLYWYRQALGQGPEFLTYFNYEAQQDKSGLPNDRFSAERPEGSISTLTIQRTEQRDSAMYRCASRSSALSPLRETQYFGPGTRLLVL.